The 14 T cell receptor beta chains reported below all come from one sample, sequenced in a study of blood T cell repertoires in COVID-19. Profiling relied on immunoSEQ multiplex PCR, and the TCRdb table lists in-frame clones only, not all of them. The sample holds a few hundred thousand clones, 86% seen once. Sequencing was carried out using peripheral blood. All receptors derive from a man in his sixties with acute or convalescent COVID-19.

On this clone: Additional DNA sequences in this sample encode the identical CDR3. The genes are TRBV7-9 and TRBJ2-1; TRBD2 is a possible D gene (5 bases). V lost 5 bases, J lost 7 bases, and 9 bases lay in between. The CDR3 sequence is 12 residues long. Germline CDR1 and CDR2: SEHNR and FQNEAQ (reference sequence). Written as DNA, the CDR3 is TGTGCCAGCAGCCCTCCGGGGAATGAGCAGTTCTTC. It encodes CASSPPGNEQFF.

CDR3 protein: CASSLRTASGEQYF. The CDR3 DNA reads TGCGCCAGCAGCTTAAGGACAGCGTCAGGCGAGCAGTACTTC. This sequence joins TRBV5-1 and TRBJ2-7, with D perhaps TRBD1 (6 bases). Between the trimmed V and J ends, which lost 2 bases and 6 bases, there was a span of 15 bases. The germline V gene has CDR1 SGHRS and CDR2 YFSETQ. The CDR3 covers 14 residues.

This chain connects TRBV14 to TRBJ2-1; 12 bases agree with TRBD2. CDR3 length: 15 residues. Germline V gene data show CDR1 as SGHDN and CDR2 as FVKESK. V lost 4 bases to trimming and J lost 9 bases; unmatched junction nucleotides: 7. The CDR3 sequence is CASSPRTSGTGEQFF. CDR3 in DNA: TGTGCCAGCAGCCCGCGGACTAGCGGGACTGGTGAGCAGTTCTTC.

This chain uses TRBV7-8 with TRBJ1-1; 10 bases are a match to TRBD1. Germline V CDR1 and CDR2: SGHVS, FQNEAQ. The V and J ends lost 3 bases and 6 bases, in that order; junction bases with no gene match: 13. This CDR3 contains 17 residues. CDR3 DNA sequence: TGTGCCAGCAGCTTGCGGCCGACAGGGGGCGCGTACGCTGAAGCTTTCTTT. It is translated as CASSLRPTGGAYAEAFF.

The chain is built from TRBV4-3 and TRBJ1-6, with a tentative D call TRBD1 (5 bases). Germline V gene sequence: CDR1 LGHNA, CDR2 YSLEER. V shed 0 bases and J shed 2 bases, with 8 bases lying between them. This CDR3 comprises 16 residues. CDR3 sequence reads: CASSQDRVAYNSPLHF. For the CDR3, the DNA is TGCGCCAGCAGCCAAGACAGGGTCGCCTATAATTCACCCCTCCACTTT.

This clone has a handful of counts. CDR3 bases: TGTGCCAGCATTCCTGACAGGGGCAGGAACTATGGCTACACCTTC. Protein product: CASIPDRGRNYGYTF. The chain joins TRBV6-5 to TRBJ1-2; TRBD1 agrees at 8 bases. J gave up 2 bases and V 7 bases, and 9 bases lay outside the gene matches. The CDR3 spans 15 residues. The germline V gene has CDR1 MNHEY and CDR2 SVGAGI.

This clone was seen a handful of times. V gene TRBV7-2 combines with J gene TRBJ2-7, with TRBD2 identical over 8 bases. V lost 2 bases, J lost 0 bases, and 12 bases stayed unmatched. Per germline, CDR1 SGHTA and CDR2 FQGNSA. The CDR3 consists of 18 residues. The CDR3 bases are TGTGCCAGCAGCTTATTTAAGGGCGGGACTAGAGGCTCCTACGAGCAGTACTTC. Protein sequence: CASSLFKGGTRGSYEQYF.

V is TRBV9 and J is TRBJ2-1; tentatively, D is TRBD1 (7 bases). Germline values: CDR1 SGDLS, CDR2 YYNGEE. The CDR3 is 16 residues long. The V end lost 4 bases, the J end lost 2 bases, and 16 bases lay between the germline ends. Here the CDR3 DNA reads TGTGCCAGCAGCCCAGGGGGGCGGTCCGCCTACAATGAGCAGTTCTTC. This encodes CASSPGGRSAYNEQFF.

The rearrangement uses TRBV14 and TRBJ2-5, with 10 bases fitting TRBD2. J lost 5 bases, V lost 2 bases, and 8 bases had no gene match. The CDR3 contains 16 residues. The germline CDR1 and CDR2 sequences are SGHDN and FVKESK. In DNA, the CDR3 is TGTGCCAGCAGCCAACGGACACTAGCGGGGTTCGAGACCCAGTACTTC. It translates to CASSQRTLAGFETQYF. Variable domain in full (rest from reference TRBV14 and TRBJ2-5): EAGVTQFPSHSVIEKGQTVTLRCDPISGHDNLYWYRRVMGKEIKFLLHFVKESKQDESGMPNNRFLAERTGGTYSTLKVQPAELEDSGVYFCASSQRTLAGFETQYFGPGTRLLVL.

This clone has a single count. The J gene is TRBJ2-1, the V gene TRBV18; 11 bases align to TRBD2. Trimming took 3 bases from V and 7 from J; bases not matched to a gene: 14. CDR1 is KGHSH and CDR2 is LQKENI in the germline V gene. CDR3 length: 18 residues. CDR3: CASSPQDTGLADFNEQFF. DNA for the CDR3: TGTGCCAGCTCACCTCAGGATACGGGACTAGCGGATTTTAATGAGCAGTTCTTC.

CDR3 in DNA: TGTGCCAGCAACCAAAGAGGTACCGGGACAGGGGGTAAAAACACTGAAGCTTTCTTT. The encoded protein is CASNQRGTGTGGKNTEAFF. The genes are TRBV28 and TRBJ1-1; TRBD1 agrees at 11 bases. The CDR3 consists of 19 residues. Trimming took 7 bases from V and 2 from J; bases not matched to a gene: 18. CDR1 and CDR2 (germline): MDHEN, SYDVKM.

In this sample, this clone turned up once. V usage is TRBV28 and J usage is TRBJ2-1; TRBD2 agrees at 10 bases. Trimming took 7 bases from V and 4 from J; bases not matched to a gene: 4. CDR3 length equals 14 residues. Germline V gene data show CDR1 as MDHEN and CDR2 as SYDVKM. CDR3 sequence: CASIGLAEYNEQFF. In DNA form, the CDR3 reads TGTGCCAGCATCGGACTAGCGGAGTACAATGAGCAGTTCTTC. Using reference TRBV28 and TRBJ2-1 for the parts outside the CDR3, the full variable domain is DVKVTQSSRYLVKRTGEKVFLECVQDMDHENMFWYRQDPGLGLRLIYFSYDVKMKEKGDIPEGYSVSREKKERFSLILESASTNQTSMYLCASIGLAEYNEQFFGPGTRLTVL.

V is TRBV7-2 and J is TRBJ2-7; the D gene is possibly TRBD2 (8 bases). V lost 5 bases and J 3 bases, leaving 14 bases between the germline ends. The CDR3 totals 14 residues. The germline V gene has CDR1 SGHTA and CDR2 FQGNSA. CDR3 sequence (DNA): TGTGCCAGCAGCCGGGGGGGACAGCGCTACGAGCAGTACTTC. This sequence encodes CASSRGGQRYEQYF. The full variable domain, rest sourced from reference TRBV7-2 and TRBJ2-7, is GAGVSQSPSNKVTEKGKDVELRCDPISGHTALYWYRQSLGQGLEFLIYFQGNSAPDKSGLPSDRFSAERTGGSVSTLTIQRTQQEDSAVYLCASSRGGQRYEQYFGPGTRLTVT.

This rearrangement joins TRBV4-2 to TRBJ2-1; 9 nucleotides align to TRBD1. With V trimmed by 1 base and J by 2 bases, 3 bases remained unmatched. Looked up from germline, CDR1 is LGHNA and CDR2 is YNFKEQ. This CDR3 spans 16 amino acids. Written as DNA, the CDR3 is TGTGCCAGCAGCCAAGCCGGGACAGGGACCTACAATGAGCAGTTCTTC. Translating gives CASSQAGTGTYNEQFF.